Sequencing of this T cell receptor beta chain was carried out in a study of cytomegalovirus exposure and HLA in healthy donors. Study-level background: Out of 180 million or so T cells, an earlier analysis found fewer than 140 million unique TCR beta sequences in total.

PCR employed 60 Vbeta and 13 Jbeta primers. Libraries were prepared by immunoSEQ multiplex PCR; TCRdb keeps only in-frame clonotypes and omits some of them. Among 150,000 to 200,000 clones, around 77% were seen once, and the ten largest hold 1.9%. This CDR3 spans 15 amino acids. From germline, CDR1 is ENHRY and CDR2 SYGVKD. The V end was cut by 0 bases, the J end by 1 base, with 9 bases between. General observations from the study: A previous analysis found most TCR beta V segments productive roughly 87% or roughly 30% of the time. The authors reported that TCR beta sequences could predict HLA-A and HLA-B alleles. These predictions were accurate for most subjects in the first cohort. A few of the chains that were CMV-associated were confirmed in vitro to be specific for CMV antigens.

Comment on this clone: Its specificity is not known.

This clonotype was obtained from a woman in her twenties or thirties in good health and CMV-seronegative. This chain connects TRBV10-3 to TRBJ1-1; tentatively, D is TRBD1 (6 bases). Sequenced sample: PBMCs. The chain's CDR3 is CAISESRQANTEAFF. For the CDR3, the DNA is TGTGCCATCAGTGAGTCGAGACAGGCGAACACTGAAGCTTTCTTT.